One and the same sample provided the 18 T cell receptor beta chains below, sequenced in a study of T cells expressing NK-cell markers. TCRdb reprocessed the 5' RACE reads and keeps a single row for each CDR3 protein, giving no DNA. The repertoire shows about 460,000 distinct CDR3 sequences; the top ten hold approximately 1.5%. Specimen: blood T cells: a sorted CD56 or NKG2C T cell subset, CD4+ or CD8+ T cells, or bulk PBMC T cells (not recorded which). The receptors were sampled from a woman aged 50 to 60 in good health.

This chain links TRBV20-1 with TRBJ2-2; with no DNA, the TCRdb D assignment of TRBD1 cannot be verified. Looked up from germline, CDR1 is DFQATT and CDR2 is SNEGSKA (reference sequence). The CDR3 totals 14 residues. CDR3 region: CSAPGQGGTGELFF.

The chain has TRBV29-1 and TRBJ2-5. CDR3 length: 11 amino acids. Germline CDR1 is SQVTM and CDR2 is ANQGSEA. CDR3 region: CSGRRKETQYF.

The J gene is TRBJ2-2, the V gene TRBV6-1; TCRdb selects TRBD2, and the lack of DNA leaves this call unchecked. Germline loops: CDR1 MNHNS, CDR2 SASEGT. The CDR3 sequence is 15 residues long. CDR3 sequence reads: CASSEVWQGGGELFF.

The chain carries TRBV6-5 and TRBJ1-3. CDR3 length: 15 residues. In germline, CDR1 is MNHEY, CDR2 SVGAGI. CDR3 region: CASSYSTNSGNTIYF.

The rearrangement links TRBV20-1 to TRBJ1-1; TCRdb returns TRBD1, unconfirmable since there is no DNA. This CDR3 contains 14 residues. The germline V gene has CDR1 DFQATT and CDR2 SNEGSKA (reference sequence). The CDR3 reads CSAHQTGANTEAFF.

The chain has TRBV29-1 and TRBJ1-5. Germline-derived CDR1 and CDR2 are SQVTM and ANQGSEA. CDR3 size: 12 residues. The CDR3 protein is CSGRTLGGPQHF.

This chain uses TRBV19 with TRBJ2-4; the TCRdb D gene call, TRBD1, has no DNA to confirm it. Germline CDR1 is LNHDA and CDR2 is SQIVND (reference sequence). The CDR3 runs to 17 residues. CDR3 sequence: CASSITPPTGGLNIQYF.

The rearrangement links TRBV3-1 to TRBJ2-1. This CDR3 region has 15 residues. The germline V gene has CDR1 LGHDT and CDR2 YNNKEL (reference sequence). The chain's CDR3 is CASSQAGRAFYEQFF.

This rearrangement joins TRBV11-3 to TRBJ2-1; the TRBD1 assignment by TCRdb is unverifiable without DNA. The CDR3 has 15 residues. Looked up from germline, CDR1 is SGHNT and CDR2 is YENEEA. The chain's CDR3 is CASSLVGDRNNEQFF.

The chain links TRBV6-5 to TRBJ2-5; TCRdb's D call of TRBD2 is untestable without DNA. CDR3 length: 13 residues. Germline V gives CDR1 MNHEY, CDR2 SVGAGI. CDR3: CASSSGLKETQYF.

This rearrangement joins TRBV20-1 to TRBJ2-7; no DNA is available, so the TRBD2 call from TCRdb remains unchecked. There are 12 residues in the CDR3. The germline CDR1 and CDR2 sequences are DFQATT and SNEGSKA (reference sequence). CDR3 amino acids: CSAPSGSYEQYF.

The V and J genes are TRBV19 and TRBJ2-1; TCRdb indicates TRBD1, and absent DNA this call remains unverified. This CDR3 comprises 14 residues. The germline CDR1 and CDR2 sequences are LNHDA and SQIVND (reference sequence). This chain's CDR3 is CASRPEGQGAEQFF. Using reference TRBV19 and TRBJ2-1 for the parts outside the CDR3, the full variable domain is DGGITQSPKYLFRKEGQNVTLSCEQNLNHDAMYWYRQDPGQGLRLIYYSQIVNDFQKGDIAEGYSVSREKKESFPLTVTSAQKNPTAFYLCASRPEGQGAEQFFGPGTRLTVL.

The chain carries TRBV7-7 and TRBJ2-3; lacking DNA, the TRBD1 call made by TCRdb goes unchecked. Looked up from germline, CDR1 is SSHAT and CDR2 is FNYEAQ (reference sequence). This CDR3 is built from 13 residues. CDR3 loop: CASSLGGGFGQYF.

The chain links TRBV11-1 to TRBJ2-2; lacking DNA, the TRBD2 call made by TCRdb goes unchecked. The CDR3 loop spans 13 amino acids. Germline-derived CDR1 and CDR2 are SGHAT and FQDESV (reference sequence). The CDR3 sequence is CASSSGLDGELFF.

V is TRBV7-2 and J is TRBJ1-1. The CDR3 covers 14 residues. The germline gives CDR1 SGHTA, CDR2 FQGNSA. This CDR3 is CASSLTVTNTEAFF.

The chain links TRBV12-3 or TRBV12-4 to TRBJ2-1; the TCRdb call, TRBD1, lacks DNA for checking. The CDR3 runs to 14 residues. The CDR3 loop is CASSLGDRGNEQFF.

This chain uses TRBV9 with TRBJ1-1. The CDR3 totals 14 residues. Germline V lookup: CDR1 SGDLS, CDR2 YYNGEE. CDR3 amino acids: CASSLHNQNTEAFF.

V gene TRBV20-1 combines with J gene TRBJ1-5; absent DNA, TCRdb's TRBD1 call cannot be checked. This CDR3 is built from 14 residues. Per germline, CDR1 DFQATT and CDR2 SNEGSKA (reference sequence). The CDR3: CSANRGNSNQPQHF.